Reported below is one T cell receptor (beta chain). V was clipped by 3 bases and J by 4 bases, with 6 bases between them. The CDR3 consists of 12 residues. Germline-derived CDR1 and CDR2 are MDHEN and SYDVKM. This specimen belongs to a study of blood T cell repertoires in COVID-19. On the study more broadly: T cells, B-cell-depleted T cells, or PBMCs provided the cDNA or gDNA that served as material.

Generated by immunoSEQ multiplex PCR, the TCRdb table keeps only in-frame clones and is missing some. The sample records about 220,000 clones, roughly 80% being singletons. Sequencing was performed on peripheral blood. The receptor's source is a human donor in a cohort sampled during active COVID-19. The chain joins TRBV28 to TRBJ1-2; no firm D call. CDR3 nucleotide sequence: TGTGCCAGCAGTTTCGAGCTCTATGGCTACACCTTC. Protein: CASSFELYGYTF.